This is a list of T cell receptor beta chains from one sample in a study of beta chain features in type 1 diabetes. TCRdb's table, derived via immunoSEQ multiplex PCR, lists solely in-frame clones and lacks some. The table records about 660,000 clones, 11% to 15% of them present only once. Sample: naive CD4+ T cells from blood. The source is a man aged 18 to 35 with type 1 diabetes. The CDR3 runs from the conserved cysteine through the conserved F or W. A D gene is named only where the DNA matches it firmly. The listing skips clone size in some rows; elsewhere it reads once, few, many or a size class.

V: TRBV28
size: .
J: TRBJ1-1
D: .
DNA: TGTGCCAGCAGTTTATGGGACAGTGGGAACACTGAAGCTTTCTTT
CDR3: CASSLWDSGNTEAFF

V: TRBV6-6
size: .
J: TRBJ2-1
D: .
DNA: TGTGCCAGCGGGACTTCCTACAATGAGCAGTTCTTC
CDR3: CASGTSYNEQFF

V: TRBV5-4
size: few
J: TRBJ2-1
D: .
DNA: TGTGCCAGCAGCTTGGTACAGGGAAACAATGAGCAGTTCTTC
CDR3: CASSLVQGNNEQFF

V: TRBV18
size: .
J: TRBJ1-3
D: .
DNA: TGTGCCAGCTCACTCCCCGGGACGCTGGGAAACACCATATATTTT
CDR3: CASSLPGTLGNTIYF

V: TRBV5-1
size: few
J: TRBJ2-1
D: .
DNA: TGCGCCAGCAGCTTAGCGGATACGCAGTTCTTC
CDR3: CASSLADTQFF

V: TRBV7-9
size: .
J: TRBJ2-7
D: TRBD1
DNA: TGTGCCAGCAGCCCACGGGACAGGGTCGAGCAGTACTTC
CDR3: CASSPRDRVEQYF

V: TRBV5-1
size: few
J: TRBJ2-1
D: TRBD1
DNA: TGCGCCAGCAGCTTCGGACAGGGTAAGGATGAGCAGTTCTTC
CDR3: CASSFGQGKDEQFF

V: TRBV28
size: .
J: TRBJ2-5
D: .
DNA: TGTGCCAGTATCCAAAGGACCCTAAATAAGGGGACCCAGTACTTC
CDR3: CASIQRTLNKGTQYF

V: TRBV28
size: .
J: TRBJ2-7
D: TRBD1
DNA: TGTGCCAGTAATGGACCGGGACAGGGAGTCTACGAGCAGTACTTC
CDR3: CASNGPGQGVYEQYF

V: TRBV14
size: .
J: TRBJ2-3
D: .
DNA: TGTGCCAGCAGCCCCCGTCCCCTTAGCACAGATACGCAGTATTTT
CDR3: CASSPRPLSTDTQYF

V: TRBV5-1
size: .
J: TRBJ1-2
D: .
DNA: TGCGCCAGCAGACTCCTACAGGGTGAAGGCTACACCTTC
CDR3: CASRLLQGEGYTF

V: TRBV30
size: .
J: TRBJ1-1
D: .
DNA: TGTGCCTGGAGACAGGGCTCCACTGAAGCTTTCTTT
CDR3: CAWRQGSTEAFF

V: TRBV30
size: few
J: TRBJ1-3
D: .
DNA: TGTGCCTGTCATACAGGGATCGAAAACACCATATATTTT
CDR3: CACHTGIENTIYF

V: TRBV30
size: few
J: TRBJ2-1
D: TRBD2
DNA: TGTGCCTGGACAGCGGGATTTAATGAGCAGTTCTTC
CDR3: CAWTAGFNEQFF

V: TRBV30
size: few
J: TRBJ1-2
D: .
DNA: TGTGCCTGGAGATACCGCCCTACCAATGGCTACACCTTC
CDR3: CAWRYRPTNGYTF

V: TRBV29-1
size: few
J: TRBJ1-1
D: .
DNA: TGCAGCGTTGTTCGCCAGGACGACACTGAAGCTTTCTTT
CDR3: CSVVRQDDTEAFF

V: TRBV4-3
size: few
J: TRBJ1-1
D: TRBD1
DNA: TGCGCCAGCAGCCATTCACAGGGGATGAACACTGAAGCTTTCTTT
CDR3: CASSHSQGMNTEAFF

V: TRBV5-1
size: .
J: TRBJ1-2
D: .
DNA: TGCGCCAGCAGCTTGGTTGCCTCGGACTACTATGGCTACACCTTC
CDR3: CASSLVASDYYGYTF

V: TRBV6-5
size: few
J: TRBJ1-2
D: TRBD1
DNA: TGTGCCAGTAGATCACAGGGGGCCGAATATGGCTACACCTTC
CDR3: CASRSQGAEYGYTF

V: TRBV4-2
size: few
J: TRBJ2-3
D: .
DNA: TGTGCCAGCAGCCCCAGGGGGAGCGGGAGCACAGATACGCAGTATTTT
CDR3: CASSPRGSGSTDTQYF

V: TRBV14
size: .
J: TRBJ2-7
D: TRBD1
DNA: TGTGCCAGCAGCCAAGATTGGGACAGGCCGTACGAGCAGTACTTC
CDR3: CASSQDWDRPYEQYF

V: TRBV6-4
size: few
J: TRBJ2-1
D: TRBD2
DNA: TGTGCCAGCAGTGGAGCGGGGCGCCGGAATGAGCAGTTCTTC
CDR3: CASSGAGRRNEQFF

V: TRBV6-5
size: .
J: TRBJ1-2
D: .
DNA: TGTGCCAGCAGTTATCATGGAACGGCCTATGGCTACACCTTC
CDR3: CASSYHGTAYGYTF

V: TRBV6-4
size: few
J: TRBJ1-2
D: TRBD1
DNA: TGTGCCAGCAGTGACCACGGACAGGGCCTCTATGGCTACACCTTC
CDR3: CASSDHGQGLYGYTF

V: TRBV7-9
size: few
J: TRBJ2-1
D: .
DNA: TGTGCCAGCAACGAGTTAACCTCCTACAATGAGCAGTTCTTC
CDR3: CASNELTSYNEQFF

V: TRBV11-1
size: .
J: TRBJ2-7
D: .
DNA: TGTGCCAGCAGCTTGCTAGCTGTGGCGTCCTACGAGCAGTACTTC
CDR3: CASSLLAVASYEQYF

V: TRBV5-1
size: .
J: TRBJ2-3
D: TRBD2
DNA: TGCGCCAGCAGGAATCTAGCGGGGGCTAGCACAGATACGCAGTATTTT
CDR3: CASRNLAGASTDTQYF

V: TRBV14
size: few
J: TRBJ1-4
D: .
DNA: TGTGCCAGCAGCCAAGACCGGCAGGGGAAACTGTTTTTT
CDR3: CASSQDRQGKLFF